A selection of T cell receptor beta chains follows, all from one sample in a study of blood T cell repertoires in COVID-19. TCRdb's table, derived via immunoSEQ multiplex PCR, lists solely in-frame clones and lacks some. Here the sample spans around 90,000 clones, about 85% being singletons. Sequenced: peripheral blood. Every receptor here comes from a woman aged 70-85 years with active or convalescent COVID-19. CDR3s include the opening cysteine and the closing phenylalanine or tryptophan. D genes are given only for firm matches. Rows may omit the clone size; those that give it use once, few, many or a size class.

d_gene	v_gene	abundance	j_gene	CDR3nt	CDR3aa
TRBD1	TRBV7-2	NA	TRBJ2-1	TGTGCCAGCAGCTCGGGACAGTACAATGAGCAGTTCTTC	CASSSGQYNEQFF
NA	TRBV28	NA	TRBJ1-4	TGTGCCAGCAGTGCCCCCGGGGGTCGGGAAAAACTGTTTTTT	CASSAPGGREKLFF
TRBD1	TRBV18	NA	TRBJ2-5	TGTGCCAGCTCACCACTAGGACAGGGGGCTGTGGAGACCCAGTACTTC	CASSPLGQGAVETQYF
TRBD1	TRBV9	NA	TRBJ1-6	TGTGCCAGCAGTACCGGACAGGTGTTACAGTCACCCCTCCACTTT	CASSTGQVLQSPLHF
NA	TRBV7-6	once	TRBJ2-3	TGTGCCAGCAGCCCCCTGAGAAACACAGATACGCAGTATTTT	CASSPLRNTDTQYF
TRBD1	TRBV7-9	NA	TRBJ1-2	TGTGCCAGCAGCTTAGCCGGACAGGGATCTGGCTACACCTTC	CASSLAGQGSGYTF
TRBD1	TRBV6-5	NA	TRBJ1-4	TGTGCCAGCAGCATACAGGGACAGGGTTATGAAAAACTGTTTTTT	CASSIQGQGYEKLFF
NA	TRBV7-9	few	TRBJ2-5	TGTGCCAGCAGCACTCGGAGGAGTCAGTACCAAGAGACCCAGTACTTC	CASSTRRSQYQETQYF
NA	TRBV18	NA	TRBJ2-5	TGTGCCAGCTCACCGCGTGAGAATGCAGGGGCTGGGACCCAGTACTTC	CASSPRENAGAGTQYF
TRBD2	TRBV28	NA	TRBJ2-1	TGTGCCAGCTCCGGCGGGGGGCACTACAATGAGCAGTTCTTC	CASSGGGHYNEQFF
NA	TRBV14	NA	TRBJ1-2	TGTGCCAGCAGCCAACTCCACGGTTATGGCTACACCTTC	CASSQLHGYGYTF
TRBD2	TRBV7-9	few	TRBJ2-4	TGTGCCAGCAGCCAGAAACTAGCGGGTAGGGAAAACATTCAGTACTTC	CASSQKLAGRENIQYF
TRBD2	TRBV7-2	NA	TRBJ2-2	TGTGCCAGCAGCTTCCGGCGGGGGGCCAACACCGGGGAGCTGTTTTTT	CASSFRRGANTGELFF
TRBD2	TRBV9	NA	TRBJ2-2	TGTGCCAGCAGCCGTACTAGCGGGGTTACCGGGGAGCTGTTTTTT	CASSRTSGVTGELFF
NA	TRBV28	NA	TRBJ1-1	TGTGCCAGCAGTTTGTCTATATCACTAGCTTTCTTT	CASSLSISLAFF
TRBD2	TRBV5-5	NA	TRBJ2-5	TGTGCCAGCAGCTTTTCGGGACTAGCGGAGGAGACCCAGTACTTC	CASSFSGLAEETQYF
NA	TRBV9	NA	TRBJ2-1	TGTGCCAGCAGCGTAGCTTACAGGGATTACAATGAGCAGTTCTTC	CASSVAYRDYNEQFF
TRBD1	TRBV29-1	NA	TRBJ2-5	TGCAGCGGGAGGGGACAGGGGAGTTGGGAGACCCAGTACTTC	CSGRGQGSWETQYF
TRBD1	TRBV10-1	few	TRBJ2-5	TGCGCCAGCAGTGAGTCGAAAAGGGGGCGAGGGGAGACCCAGTACTTC	CASSESKRGRGETQYF
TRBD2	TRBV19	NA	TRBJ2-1	TGTGCCAGTACCCAACCCGCGGGGGGGCGTTGGGAGCAGTTCTTC	CASTQPAGGRWEQFF